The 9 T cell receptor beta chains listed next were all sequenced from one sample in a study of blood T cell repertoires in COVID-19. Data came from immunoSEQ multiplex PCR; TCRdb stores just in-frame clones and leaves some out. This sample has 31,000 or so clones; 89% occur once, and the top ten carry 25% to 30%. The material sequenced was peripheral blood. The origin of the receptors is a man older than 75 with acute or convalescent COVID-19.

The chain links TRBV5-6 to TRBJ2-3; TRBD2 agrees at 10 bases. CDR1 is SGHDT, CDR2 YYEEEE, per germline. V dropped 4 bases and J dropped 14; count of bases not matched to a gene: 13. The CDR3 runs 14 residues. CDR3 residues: CASSKTNLAGAGYF. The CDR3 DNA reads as TGTGCCAGCAGCAAGACAAACCTAGCGGGAGCCGGGTATTTT. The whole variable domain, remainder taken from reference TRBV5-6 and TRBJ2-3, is DAGVTQSPTHLIKTRGQQVTLRCSPKSGHDTVSWYQQALGQGPQFIFQYYEEEERQRGNFPDRFSGHQFPNYSSELNVNALLLGDSALYLCASSKTNLAGAGYFGPGTRLTVL.

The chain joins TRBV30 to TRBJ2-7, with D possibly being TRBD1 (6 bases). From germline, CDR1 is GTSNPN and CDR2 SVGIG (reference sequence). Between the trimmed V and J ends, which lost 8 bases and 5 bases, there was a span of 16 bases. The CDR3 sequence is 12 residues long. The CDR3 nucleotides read TGTGCCGGGCGGACAGAGGCGGACGAGCAGTACTTC. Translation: CAGRTEADEQYF.

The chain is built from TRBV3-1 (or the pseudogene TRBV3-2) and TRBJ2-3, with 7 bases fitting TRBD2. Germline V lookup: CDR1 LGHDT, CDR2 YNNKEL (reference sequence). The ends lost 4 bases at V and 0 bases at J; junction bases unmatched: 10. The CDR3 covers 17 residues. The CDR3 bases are TGTGCCAGCAGCCCCCGTAGGGCTAGCGGTAGCACAGATACGCAGTATTTT. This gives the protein CASSPRRASGSTDTQYF.

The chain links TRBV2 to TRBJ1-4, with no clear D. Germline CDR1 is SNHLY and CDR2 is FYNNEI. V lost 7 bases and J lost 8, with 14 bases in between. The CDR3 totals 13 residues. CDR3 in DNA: TGTGCCAGCACCTTGGGCGCCCAAGAAAAACTGTTTTTT. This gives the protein CASTLGAQEKLFF. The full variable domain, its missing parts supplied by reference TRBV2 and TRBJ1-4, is EPEVTQTPSHQVTQMGQEVILRCVPISNHLYFYWYRQILGQKVEFLVSFYNNEISEKSEIFDDQFSVERPDGSNFTLKIRSTKLEDSAMYFCASTLGAQEKLFFGSGTQLSVL.

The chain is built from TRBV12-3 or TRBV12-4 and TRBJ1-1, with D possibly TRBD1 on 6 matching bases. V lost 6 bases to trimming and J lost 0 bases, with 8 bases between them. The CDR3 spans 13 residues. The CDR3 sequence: CASSGQLNTEAFF. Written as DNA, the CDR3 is TGTGCCAGCAGCGGACAGCTGAACACTGAAGCTTTCTTT.

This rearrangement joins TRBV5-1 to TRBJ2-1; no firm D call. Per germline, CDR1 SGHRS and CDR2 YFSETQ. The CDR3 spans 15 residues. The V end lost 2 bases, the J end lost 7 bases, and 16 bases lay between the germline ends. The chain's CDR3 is CASSLGPTGSNEQFF. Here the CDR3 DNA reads TGCGCCAGCAGCTTAGGCCCCACCGGGTCTAATGAGCAGTTCTTC.

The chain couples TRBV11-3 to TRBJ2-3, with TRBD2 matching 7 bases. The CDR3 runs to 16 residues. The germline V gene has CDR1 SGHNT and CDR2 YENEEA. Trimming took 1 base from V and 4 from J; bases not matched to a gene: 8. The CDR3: CASSLGFGGRADTQYF. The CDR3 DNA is TGTGCCAGCAGCTTAGGGTTCGGCGGGAGAGCAGATACGCAGTATTTT.

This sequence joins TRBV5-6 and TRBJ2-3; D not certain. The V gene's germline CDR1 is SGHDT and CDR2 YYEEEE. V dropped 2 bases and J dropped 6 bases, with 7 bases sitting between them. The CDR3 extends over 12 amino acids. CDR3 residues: CASSFLQDTQYF. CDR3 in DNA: TGTGCCAGCAGCTTTCTGCAGGATACGCAGTATTTT.

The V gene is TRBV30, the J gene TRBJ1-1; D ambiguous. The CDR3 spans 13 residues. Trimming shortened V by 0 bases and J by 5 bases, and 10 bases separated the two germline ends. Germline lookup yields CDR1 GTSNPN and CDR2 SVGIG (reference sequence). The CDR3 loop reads CAWSVGSGTEAFF. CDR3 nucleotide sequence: TGTGCCTGGAGTGTAGGGTCGGGGACTGAAGCTTTCTTT.